Described below is a single T cell receptor (beta chain) sequence and its context. CDR1 is SGHDN, CDR2 FVKESK, per germline. The CDR3 is 14 residues long. The germline V and J ends were trimmed by 4 bases and 7 bases, with 13 bases remaining between them. Using immunoSEQ multiplex PCR, the repertoire was profiled, and TCRdb retains in-frame clones only, with some absent. The sample shows roughly 250,000 clones, 80% to 90% of them seen only once. The sample comes from a study of blood T cell repertoires in COVID-19. Sequencing input: peripheral blood. This receptor was obtained from a man aged 45-65 years with acute or convalescent COVID-19. The gene calls are TRBV14 and TRBJ1-4; D remains unclear. CDR3 in DNA: TGTGCCAGCAGCCTAAGTCCTAAACTTGAAAAACTGTTTTTT. Its translation is CASSLSPKLEKLFF.